Below, 10 T cell receptor beta chains from the same sample are listed, as sequenced in a study of Ad26.COV2.S vaccination and SARS-CoV-2 variants. The repertoire was sequenced with immunoSEQ multiplex PCR; TCRdb's copy has only in-frame clones and lacks some. The sample yields approximately 340,000 clones, roughly 81% seen once. Documented treatment: some 20 received Ad26.COV2.S at low or high dose, single or two shots; 5 received placebo; per-sample allocation not given. Following the first vaccine or placebo injection, samples were taken on day 63. Sequencing used peripheral blood, obtained in a trial of Ad26.COV2.S vaccine versus placebo. Every receptor here comes from a person between 18 and 59 years old who received the Ad26.COV2.S COVID-19 vaccine or a placebo.

The rearrangement links TRBV14 to TRBJ2-3; D remains unclear. Looked up from germline, CDR1 is SGHDN and CDR2 is FVKESK. The length of the CDR3 is 13 residues. The germline V and J ends were trimmed by 0 bases and 6 bases, with 7 bases remaining between them. CDR3 nucleotides: TGTGCCAGCAGCCAAGATTTGAGGGATACGCAGTATTTT. This encodes CASSQDLRDTQYF.

This clone was seen a single time. V and J are TRBV4-1 and TRBJ2-1; TRBD2 aligns across 7 bases. Germline values: CDR1 MGHRA, CDR2 YSYEKL. J lost 8 bases, V lost 3 bases, and 7 bases had no gene match. The CDR3 is 14 amino acids. CDR3 DNA: TGCGCCAGCAGCCAGGACGGACTAGTAGATGAGCAGTTCTTC. Encoded protein: CASSQDGLVDEQFF.

This clone has ten or more counts. V gene TRBV4-3 combines with J gene TRBJ1-5; TRBD1 aligns across 11 bases. Losses at the gene ends were 0 bases for V and 6 bases for J; bases not matched to a gene: 7. The CDR3 is 17 residues long. CDR1 and CDR2 from the germline V gene are LGHNA and YSLEER. For the CDR3, the DNA is TGCGCCAGCAGCCAAGATGAGCCGGGACAGGGGGGTCAGCCCCAGCATTTT. Protein product: CASSQDEPGQGGQPQHF.

This clone was picked up many times. The chain has TRBV19 and TRBJ1-2, with D possibly being TRBD1 (6 bases). This CDR3 has 16 residues. Trimming cost V 5 bases and J 2 bases, with 18 bases left between them. CDR1 and CDR2 from the germline V gene are LNHDA and SQIVND (reference sequence). The CDR3: CASSVRQGLGNYGYTF. The CDR3 DNA follows: TGTGCCAGTAGTGTACGTCAGGGGTTAGGAAACTATGGCTACACCTTC. The full variable domain, its missing parts supplied by reference TRBV19 and TRBJ1-2, is DGGITQSPKYLFRKEGQNVTLSCEQNLNHDAMYWYRQDPGQGLRLIYYSQIVNDFQKGDIAEGYSVSREKKESFPLTVTSAQKNPTAFYLCASSVRQGLGNYGYTFGSGTRLTVV.

The chain employs TRBV3-1 (or the pseudogene TRBV3-2) and TRBJ2-1, with 11 bases aligning to TRBD2. Germline CDR1 LGHDT, CDR2 YNNKEL (reference sequence). CDR3 length: 15 amino acids. Trimming cost V 6 bases and J 2 bases; bases outside gene matches: 3. For the CDR3, the DNA is TGTGCCAGCAGTCCACTAGCGGGGGCCTACAATGAGCAGTTCTTC. Its protein product is CASSPLAGAYNEQFF.

This clone was seen a single time. This rearrangement joins TRBV3-1 (or the pseudogene TRBV3-2) to TRBJ2-3; TRBD2 matches at 8 bases. The CDR3 is 16 amino acids. V was pared by 4 bases and J by 4 bases, with 10 bases of the junction left unmatched. The germline V gene encodes CDR1 LGHDT and CDR2 YNNKEL (reference sequence). CDR3 nucleotides: TGTGCCAGCAGCCCACCCGGGACTAGTCCATCAGATACGCAGTATTTT. Its protein product is CASSPPGTSPSDTQYF.

V is TRBV19 and J is TRBJ2-1; no clear D. Per germline, CDR1 LNHDA and CDR2 SQIVND (reference sequence). The CDR3 extends over 16 amino acids. Trimming pared 5 bases from V and 3 bases from J, leaving 17 bases between. This CDR3 is CASSPRVIGDYNEQFF. CDR3 in DNA: TGTGCCAGTAGTCCTCGCGTTATTGGGGACTACAATGAGCAGTTCTTC. Filled out from reference TRBV19 and TRBJ2-1, the complete variable domain reads DGGITQSPKYLFRKEGQNVTLSCEQNLNHDAMYWYRQDPGQGLRLIYYSQIVNDFQKGDIAEGYSVSREKKESFPLTVTSAQKNPTAFYLCASSPRVIGDYNEQFFGPGTRLTVL.

The rearrangement links TRBV18 to TRBJ2-7; 8 positions agree with TRBD1. CDR3 length equals 13 residues. Germline-derived CDR1 and CDR2 are KGHSH and LQKENI. Losses at the gene ends were 8 bases for V and 7 bases for J; bases not matched to a gene: 10. The DNA for the CDR3 is TGTGCCAGCCAACGGGCAGGGGGCGCGGAGCAGTACTTC. This sequence encodes CASQRAGGAEQYF.

This clone has just a few counts. The rearrangement links TRBV3-1 (or the pseudogene TRBV3-2) to TRBJ1-1; D is undetermined. In germline, CDR1 is LGHDT, CDR2 YNNKEL (reference sequence). The CDR3 covers 14 residues. V was cut by 3 bases and J by 3 bases, with 11 bases left in between. The DNA for the CDR3 is TGTGCCAGCAGCCACGGGATTATATACACTGAAGCTTTCTTT. Its translation: CASSHGIIYTEAFF.

This chain joins TRBV18 and TRBJ2-7; 9 bases agree with TRBD2. V shed 3 bases and J 2 bases; nucleotides not matched to a gene: 11. The CDR3 totals 17 residues. Germline V gene data show CDR1 as KGHSH and CDR2 as LQKENI. CDR3 sequence: CASSPLGRTSVTYEQYF. The CDR3 DNA reads as TGTGCCAGCTCACCCCTGGGCAGGACTAGCGTAACCTACGAGCAGTACTTC. The complete variable domain, with remaining parts taken from reference TRBV18 and TRBJ2-7, reads NAGVMQNPRHLVRRRGQEARLRCSPMKGHSHVYWYRQLPEEGLKFMVYLQKENIIDESGMPKERFSAEFPKEGPSILRIQQVVRGDSAAYFCASSPLGRTSVTYEQYFGPGTRLTVT.